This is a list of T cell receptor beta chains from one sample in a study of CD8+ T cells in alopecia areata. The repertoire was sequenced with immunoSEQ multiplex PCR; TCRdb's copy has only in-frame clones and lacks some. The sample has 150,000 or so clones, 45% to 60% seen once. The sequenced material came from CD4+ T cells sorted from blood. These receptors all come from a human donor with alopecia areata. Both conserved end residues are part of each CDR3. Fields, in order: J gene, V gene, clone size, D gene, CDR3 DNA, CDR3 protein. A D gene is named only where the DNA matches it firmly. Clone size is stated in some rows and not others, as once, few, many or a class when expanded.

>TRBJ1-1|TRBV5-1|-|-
TGCGCCAGCAGCTTGGAATTGGTCACTGAAGCTTTCTTT
CASSLELVTEAFF
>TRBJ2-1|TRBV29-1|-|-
TGCAGCGTCAGCCAAGTAGCTGAGCAGTTCTTC
CSVSQVAEQFF
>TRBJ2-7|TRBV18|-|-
TGTGCCAGCTCACCAGGATACGAGCAGTACTTC
CASSPGYEQYF
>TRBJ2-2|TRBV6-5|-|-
TGTGCCAGCAGTTTCCATTCTGGGGAGCTGTTTTTT
CASSFHSGELFF
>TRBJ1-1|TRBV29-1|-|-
TGCAGCGTTGAAAGAATTGTGAACACTGAAGCTTTCTTT
CSVERIVNTEAFF
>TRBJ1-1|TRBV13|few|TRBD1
TGTGCCAGCAGCCCGGGTACAGGGGTCCCGAACACTGAAGCTTTCTTT
CASSPGTGVPNTEAFF
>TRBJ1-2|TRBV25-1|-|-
TGTGCCAGCAGTGAATATGACAGCCTCTATGGCTACACCTTC
CASSEYDSLYGYTF
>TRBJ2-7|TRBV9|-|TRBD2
TGTGCCAGCAGCGTAGGAACTAGCGGGATCTACGAGCAGTACTTC
CASSVGTSGIYEQYF
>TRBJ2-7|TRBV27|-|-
TGTGCCAGCAGTTTATCTAGCGGCTACGAGCAGTACTTC
CASSLSSGYEQYF
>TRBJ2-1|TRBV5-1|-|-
TGCGCCAGCTGGCAGGGTGATCTTCGAGGCAATGAGCAGTTCTTC
CASWQGDLRGNEQFF
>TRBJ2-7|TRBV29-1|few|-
TGCAGCGTTGAAAATGAGGGGGGATGGGAGCAGTACTTC
CSVENEGGWEQYF
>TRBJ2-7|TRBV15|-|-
TGTGCCACCAGCAGGGATGGTTACGAGCAGTACTTC
CATSRDGYEQYF
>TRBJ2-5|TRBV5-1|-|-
TGCGCCAGCAGCCTAACCGGGACCACACAAGAGACCCAGTACTTC
CASSLTGTTQETQYF
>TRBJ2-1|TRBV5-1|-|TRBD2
TGCGCCAGCAGCCTCGGGACTAGCGGGCGGAATGAGCAGTTCTTC
CASSLGTSGRNEQFF
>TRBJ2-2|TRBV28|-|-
TGTGCCAGCAGTTTTGCGGAGAGGGGAATCAGGGAGCTGTTTTTT
CASSFAERGIRELFF
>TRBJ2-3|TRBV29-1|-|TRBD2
TGCAGCGTTGGGTTTTCTAGCGGGAGTTGGGCAGATACGCAGTATTTT
CSVGFSSGSWADTQYF
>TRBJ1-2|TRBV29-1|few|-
TGCAGCGTTGGAGGGACAACCTATGGCTACACCTTC
CSVGGTTYGYTF